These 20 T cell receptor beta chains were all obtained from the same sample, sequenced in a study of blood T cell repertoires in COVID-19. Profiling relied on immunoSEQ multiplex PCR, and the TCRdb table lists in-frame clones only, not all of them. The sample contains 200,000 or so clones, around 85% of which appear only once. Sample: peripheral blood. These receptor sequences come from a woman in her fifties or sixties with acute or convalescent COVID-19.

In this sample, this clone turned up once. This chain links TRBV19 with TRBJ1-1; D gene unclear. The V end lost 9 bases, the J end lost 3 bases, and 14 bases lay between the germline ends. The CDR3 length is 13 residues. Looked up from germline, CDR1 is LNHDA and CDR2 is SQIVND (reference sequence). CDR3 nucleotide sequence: TGTGCCAGCTTGTATGGGAGGGACACTGAAGCTTTCTTT. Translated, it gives CASLYGRDTEAFF. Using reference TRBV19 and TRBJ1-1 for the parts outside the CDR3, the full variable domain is DGGITQSPKYLFRKEGQNVTLSCEQNLNHDAMYWYRQDPGQGLRLIYYSQIVNDFQKGDIAEGYSVSREKKESFPLTVTSAQKNPTAFYLCASLYGRDTEAFFGQGTRLTVV.

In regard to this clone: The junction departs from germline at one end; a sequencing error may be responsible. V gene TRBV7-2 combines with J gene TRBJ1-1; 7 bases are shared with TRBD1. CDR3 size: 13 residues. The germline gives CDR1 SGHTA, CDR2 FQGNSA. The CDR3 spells CASSLATGTEAFF. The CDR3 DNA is TGTGCCAGCAGCCTAGCGACAGGGACTGAAGCTTTCTTT.

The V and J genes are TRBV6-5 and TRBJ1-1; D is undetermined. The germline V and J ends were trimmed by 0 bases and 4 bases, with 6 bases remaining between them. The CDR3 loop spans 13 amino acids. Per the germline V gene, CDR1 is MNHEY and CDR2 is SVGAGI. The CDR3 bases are TGTGCCAGCAGTTACTCTCGCGGCACTGAAGCTTTCTTT. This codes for CASSYSRGTEAFF.

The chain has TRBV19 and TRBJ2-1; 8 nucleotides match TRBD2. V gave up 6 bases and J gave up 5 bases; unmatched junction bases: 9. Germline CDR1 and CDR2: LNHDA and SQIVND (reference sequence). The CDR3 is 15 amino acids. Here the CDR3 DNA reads TGTGCCAGTAGCCGAGGGACTAGGGGGGACAATGAGCAGTTCTTC. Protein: CASSRGTRGDNEQFF.

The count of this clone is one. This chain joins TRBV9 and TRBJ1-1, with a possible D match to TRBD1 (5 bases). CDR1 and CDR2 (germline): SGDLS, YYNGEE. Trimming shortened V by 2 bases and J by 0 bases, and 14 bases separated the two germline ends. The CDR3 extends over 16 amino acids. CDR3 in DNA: TGTGCCAGCAGCGTGGATCGCGGGGGTATGAACACTGAAGCTTTCTTT. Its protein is CASSVDRGGMNTEAFF.

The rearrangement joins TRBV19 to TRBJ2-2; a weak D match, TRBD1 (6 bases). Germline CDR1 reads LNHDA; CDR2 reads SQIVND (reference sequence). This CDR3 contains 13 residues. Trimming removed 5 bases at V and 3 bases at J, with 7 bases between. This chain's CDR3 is CASSGGYTGELFF. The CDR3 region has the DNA TGTGCCAGTAGTGGGGGCTACACCGGGGAGCTGTTTTTT.

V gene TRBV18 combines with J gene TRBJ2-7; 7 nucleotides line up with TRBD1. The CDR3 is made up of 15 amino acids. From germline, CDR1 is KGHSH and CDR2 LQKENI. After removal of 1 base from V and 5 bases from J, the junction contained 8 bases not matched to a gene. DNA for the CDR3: TGTGCCAGCTCACCACGGAGACAGGGTTCGAACGAGCAGTACTTC. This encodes CASSPRRQGSNEQYF.

The CDR3 loop reads CATSDPGLQETQYF. The DNA for the CDR3 is TGTGCCACCAGTGACCCGGGACTGCAAGAGACCCAGTACTTC. The chain recombines TRBV24-1 with TRBJ2-5; D may be TRBD2 (6 bases). This CDR3 has 14 residues. Trimming removed 4 bases at V and 2 bases at J, with 10 bases between. Germline V lookup: CDR1 KGHDR, CDR2 SFDVKD.

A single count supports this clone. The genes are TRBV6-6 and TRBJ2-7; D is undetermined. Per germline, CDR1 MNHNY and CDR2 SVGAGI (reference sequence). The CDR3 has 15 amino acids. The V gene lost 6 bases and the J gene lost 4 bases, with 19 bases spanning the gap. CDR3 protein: CASSLYPRYGYEQYF. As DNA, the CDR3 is TGTGCCAGCAGCCTTTATCCCCGTTACGGGTACGAGCAGTACTTC.

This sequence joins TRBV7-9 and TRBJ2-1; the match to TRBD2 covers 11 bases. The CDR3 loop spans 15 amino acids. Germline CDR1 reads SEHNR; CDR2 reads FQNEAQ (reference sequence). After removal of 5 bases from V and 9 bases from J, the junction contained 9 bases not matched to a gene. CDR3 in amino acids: CASSVTSGRGGEQFF. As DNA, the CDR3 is TGTGCCAGCAGCGTTACTAGCGGGAGAGGCGGTGAGCAGTTCTTC.

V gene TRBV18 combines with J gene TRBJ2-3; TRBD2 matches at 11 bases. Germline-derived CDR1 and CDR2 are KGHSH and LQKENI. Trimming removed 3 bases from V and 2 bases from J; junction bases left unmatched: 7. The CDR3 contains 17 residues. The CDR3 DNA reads TGTGCCAGCTCACCGACGGGGACTAGCGGAATCACAGATACGCAGTATTTT. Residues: CASSPTGTSGITDTQYF.

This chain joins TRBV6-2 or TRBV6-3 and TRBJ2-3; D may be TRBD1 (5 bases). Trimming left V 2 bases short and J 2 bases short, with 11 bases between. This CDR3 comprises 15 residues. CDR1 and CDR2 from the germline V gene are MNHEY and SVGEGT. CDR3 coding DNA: TGTGCCAGCAGTTACGGGGCAGACGACACAGATACGCAGTATTTT. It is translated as CASSYGADDTDTQYF.

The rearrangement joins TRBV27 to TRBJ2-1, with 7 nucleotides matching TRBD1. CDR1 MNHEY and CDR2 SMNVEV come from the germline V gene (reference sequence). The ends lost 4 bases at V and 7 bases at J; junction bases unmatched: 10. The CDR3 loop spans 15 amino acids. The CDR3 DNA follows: TGTGCCAGCAGTTGGGACAGTTGGGGCGTGAATGAGCAGTTCTTC. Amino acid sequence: CASSWDSWGVNEQFF.

The CDR3 nucleotides read TGCGCCAGCCAGCTATCTAGCGGGAGTCCCTACAATGAGCAGTTCTTC. It codes for CASQLSSGSPYNEQFF. J is TRBJ2-1 and V is TRBV5-1, with 10 bases matching TRBD2. The germline gives CDR1 SGHRS, CDR2 YFSETQ. V trimming: 7 bases; J trimming: 2 bases; junction bases outside the gene matches: 9. The CDR3 is 16 residues long.

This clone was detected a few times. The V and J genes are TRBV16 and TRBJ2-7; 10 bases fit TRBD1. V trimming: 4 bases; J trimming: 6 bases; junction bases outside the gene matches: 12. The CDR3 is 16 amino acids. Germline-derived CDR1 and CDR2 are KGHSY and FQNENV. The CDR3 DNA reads TGTGCCAGCAGCCCAAGGTCCATAGGGACAGGGGTCGAGCAGTACTTC. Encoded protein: CASSPRSIGTGVEQYF.

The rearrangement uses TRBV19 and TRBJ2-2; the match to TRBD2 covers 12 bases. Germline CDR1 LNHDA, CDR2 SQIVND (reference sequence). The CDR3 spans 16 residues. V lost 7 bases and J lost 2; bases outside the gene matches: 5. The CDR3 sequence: CASNPSGGENTGELFF. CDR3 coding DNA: TGTGCCAGTAACCCTAGCGGGGGGGAAAACACCGGGGAGCTGTTTTTT.

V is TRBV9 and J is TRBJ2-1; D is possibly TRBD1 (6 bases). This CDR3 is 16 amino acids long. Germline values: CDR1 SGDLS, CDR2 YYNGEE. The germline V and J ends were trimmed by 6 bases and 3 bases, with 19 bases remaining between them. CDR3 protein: CASTQTGTISYNEQFF. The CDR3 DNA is TGTGCCAGCACCCAGACCGGGACAATTAGCTACAATGAGCAGTTCTTC.

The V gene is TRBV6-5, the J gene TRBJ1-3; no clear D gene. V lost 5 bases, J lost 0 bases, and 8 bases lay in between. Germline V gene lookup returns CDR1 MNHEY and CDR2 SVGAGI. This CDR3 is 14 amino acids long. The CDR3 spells CASSLRGSGNTIYF. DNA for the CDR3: TGTGCCAGCAGTCTACGGGGCTCTGGAAACACCATATATTTT.

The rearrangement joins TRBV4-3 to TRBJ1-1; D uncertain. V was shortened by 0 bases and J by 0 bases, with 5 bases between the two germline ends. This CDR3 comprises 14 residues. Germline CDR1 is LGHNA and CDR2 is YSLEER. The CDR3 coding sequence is TGCGCCAGCAGCCAAGACAGGATGAACACTGAAGCTTTCTTT. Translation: CASSQDRMNTEAFF.

The CDR3 DNA reads as TGTGCCAGCAGCTTCGGGACAGGGTCCTATACCATATATTTT. Its protein is CASSFGTGSYTIYF. The V call is TRBV5-6, the J call TRBJ1-3; 9 nucleotides line up with TRBD1. Germline loops: CDR1 SGHDT, CDR2 YYEEEE. The ends lost 2 bases at V and 10 bases at J; junction bases unmatched: 7. This CDR3 region has 14 residues.